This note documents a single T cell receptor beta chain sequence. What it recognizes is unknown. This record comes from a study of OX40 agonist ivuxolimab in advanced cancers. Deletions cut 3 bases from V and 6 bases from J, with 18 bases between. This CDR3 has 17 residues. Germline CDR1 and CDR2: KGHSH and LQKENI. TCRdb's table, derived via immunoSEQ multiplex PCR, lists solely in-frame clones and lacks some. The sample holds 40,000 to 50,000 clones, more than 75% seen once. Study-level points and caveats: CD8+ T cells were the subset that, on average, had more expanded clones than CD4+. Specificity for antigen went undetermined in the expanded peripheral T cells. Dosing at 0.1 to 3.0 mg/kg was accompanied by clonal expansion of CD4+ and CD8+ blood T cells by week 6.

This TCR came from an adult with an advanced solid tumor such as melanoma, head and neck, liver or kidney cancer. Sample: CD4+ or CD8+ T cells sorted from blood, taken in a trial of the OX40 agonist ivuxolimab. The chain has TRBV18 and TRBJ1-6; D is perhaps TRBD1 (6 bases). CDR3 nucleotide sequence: TGTGCCAGCTCACCTACAGGGAGCGGAACCGGTAATTCACCCCTCCACTTT. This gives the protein CASSPTGSGTGNSPLHF.